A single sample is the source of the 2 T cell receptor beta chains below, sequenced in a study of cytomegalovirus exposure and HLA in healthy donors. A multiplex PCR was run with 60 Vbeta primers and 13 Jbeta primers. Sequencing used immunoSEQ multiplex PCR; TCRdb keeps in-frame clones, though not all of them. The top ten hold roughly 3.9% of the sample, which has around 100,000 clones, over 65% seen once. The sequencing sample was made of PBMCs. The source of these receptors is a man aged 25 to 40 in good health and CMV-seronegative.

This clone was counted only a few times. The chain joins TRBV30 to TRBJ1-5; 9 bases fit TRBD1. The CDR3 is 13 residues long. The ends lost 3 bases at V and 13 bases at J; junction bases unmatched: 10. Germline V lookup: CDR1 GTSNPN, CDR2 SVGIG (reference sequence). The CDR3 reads CAWSSGTGISQHF. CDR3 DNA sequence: TGTGCCTGGAGCTCCGGGACAGGGATTTCTCAGCATTTT.

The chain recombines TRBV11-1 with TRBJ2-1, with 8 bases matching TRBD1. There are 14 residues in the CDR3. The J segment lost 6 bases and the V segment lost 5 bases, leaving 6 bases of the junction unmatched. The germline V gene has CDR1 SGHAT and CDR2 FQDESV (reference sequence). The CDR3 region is CASSTQTGVNEQFF. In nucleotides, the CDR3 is TGTGCCAGCAGCACCCAGACAGGGGTCAATGAGCAGTTCTTC.